This section outlines one TCR beta chain sequence together with its context. The data belong to a study of blood T cell repertoires in COVID-19. Here immunoSEQ multiplex PCR was the method, and the copy in TCRdb shows in-frame clones only, minus some. Of over 150,000 clones in the sample, 70% to 90% are singletons; the top ten hold around 1.9%. V lost 4 bases to trimming and J lost 6 bases; unmatched junction nucleotides: 10. From germline, CDR1 is LNHDA and CDR2 SQIVND (reference sequence). CDR3 length: 17 amino acids. Sequenced sample: peripheral blood. The sequence came from a man in his forties or fifties who had recovered from COVID-19. The chain couples TRBV19 to TRBJ1-5, with 12 bases identical to TRBD1. In DNA form, the CDR3 reads TGTGCCAGTAGTACCTCAACCGGGACAGGGGGCCGTCAGCCCCAGCATTTT. It specifies CASSTSTGTGGRQPQHF. The full variable domain, its missing parts supplied by reference TRBV19 and TRBJ1-5, is DGGITQSPKYLFRKEGQNVTLSCEQNLNHDAMYWYRQDPGQGLRLIYYSQIVNDFQKGDIAEGYSVSREKKESFPLTVTSAQKNPTAFYLCASSTSTGTGGRQPQHFGDGTRLSIL.